Following are 7 T cell receptor beta chains from one sample sequenced in a study of type 1 regulatory T cells. MiXCR, run by TCRdb on the reads, gives a single entry per CDR3 protein. The sample has about 68,000 distinct CDR3 sequences, 63% seen once. No antigen has been assigned to these receptors. The sequenced sample consisted of cultured T cells, either the whole culture or a sorted T cell fraction (not recorded which). Subset indicated: Tr1-enriched cell product generated in vitro against host alloantigens. Source of these receptors: a human donor in good health.

This chain uses TRBV7-7 with TRBJ2-3; the D gene is possibly TRBD2 (6 bases). The CDR3 covers 14 residues. Germline values: CDR1 SSHAT, CDR2 FNYEAQ (reference sequence). V was clipped by 5 bases and J by 4 bases, with 13 bases between them. DNA for the CDR3: TGTGCCAGCAGCCCGGGACTTCCCCCAGATACGCAGTATTTT. Its protein product is CASSPGLPPDTQYF.

The chain has TRBV27 and TRBJ2-4; D call uncertain. Germline CDR1 reads MNHEY; CDR2 reads SMNVEV (reference sequence). The CDR3 runs to 13 residues. Trimming took off 1 base at V and 15 bases at J, with 16 bases between the two ends. CDR3 loop: CASSLFIDGIRYF. Here the CDR3 DNA reads TGTGCCAGCAGTTTATTCATAGACGGCATAAGGTACTTC.

The gene calls are TRBV9 and TRBJ1-2; 11 nucleotides match TRBD1. This CDR3 spans 16 amino acids. J lost 8 bases, V lost 2 bases, and 11 bases had no gene match. In germline, CDR1 is SGDLS, CDR2 YYNGEE. The CDR3 spells CASSVGTGGASRGYTF. The CDR3 DNA is TGTGCCAGCAGCGTCGGGACAGGGGGTGCGTCAAGGGGCTACACCTTC.

The chain carries TRBV7-8 and TRBJ2-3, with a possible D match to TRBD2 (6 bases). This CDR3 has 13 residues. V lost 4 bases, J lost 3 bases, and 8 bases lay in between. Looked up from germline, CDR1 is SGHVS and CDR2 is FQNEAQ. Written as DNA, the CDR3 is TGTGCCAGCAGCTCCCGGGAGACAGATACGCAGTATTTT. Translated, it gives CASSSRETDTQYF.

The chain combines TRBV20-1 with TRBJ1-4; TRBD1 is a possible D gene (5 bases). From germline, CDR1 is DFQATT and CDR2 SNEGSKA (reference sequence). Trimming took 3 bases from V and 3 from J, leaving 17 bases between them. The CDR3 spans 16 residues. CDR3 in amino acids: CSARASGREANEKLFF. DNA of the CDR3: TGCAGTGCTAGGGCCTCGGGCAGGGAGGCTAATGAAAAACTGTTTTTT.

This clonotype has more than one count but fewer than ten. J is TRBJ2-1 and V is TRBV20-1, with D perhaps TRBD1 or TRBD2 (5 bases each). Germline-derived CDR1 and CDR2 are DFQATT and SNEGSKA (reference sequence). The CDR3 loop spans 12 amino acids. The DNA for the CDR3 is TGCAGAACGGGACCCAGAAACAATGAGCAGTTCTTC. This gives the protein CRTGPRNNEQFF.

A single count supports this clonotype. The chain employs TRBV20-1 and TRBJ2-1; D gene uncertain. Between the trimmed V and J ends, which lost 6 bases and 1 base, there was a span of 13 bases. This CDR3 contains 14 residues. Germline CDR1 DFQATT, CDR2 SNEGSKA (reference sequence). The CDR3 DNA reads TGCAGTGCCCTGCAAAGACCATCCTACAATGAGCAGTTCTTC. As protein: CSALQRPSYNEQFF.